These T cell receptor beta chains were read from a single sample in a study of blood T cell repertoires in COVID-19. The repertoire was sequenced with immunoSEQ multiplex PCR; TCRdb's copy has only in-frame clones and lacks some. The sample lists 200,000 to 250,000 clones, 60% to 85% occurring once. Source material: peripheral blood. Receptors originate from a woman between 70 and 85 years old with acute or convalescent COVID-19. Both conserved end residues are part of each CDR3.

v_gene	CDR3aa
TRBV30	CAWNTPGISSYEQYF
TRBV27	CASSPLANHQETQYF
TRBV5-6	CASSLATGLTEAFF
TRBV10-3	CAISGQGGYGYTF
TRBV7-9	CASSLGQVNTEAFF
TRBV5-1	CASSPREGLEAFF
TRBV7-6	CASSSSTGNTEAFF
TRBV5-1	CASSRDRSSYEQYF
TRBV5-1	CASTAREEGNEQFF
TRBV7-6	CASSLIGTILYNEQFF
TRBV19	CASSIALYPSVNTEAFF
TRBV28	CASGTRDGYTF
TRBV7-3	CASSLLGGVGELFF
TRBV7-9	CASSSQANQPQHF
TRBV5-1	CASSFPESGANVLTF
TRBV6-6	CASTAGSYEQYF
TRBV3-1/TRBV3-2	CASSQLVGEQYF
TRBV7-9	CASSSDRGISYGYTF
TRBV7-3	CASSLSAPFTGELFF
TRBV14	CASSQDFSGDEAFF
TRBV11-2	CASSPREEYGYTF
TRBV4-1	CASSQDQDRGTGELFF
TRBV19	CASSVASGTKTQYF
TRBV2	CASSENQRDYGYTF
TRBV5-1	CASSGTSGRGNEQFF
TRBV15	CATSRDQTGGQETQYF